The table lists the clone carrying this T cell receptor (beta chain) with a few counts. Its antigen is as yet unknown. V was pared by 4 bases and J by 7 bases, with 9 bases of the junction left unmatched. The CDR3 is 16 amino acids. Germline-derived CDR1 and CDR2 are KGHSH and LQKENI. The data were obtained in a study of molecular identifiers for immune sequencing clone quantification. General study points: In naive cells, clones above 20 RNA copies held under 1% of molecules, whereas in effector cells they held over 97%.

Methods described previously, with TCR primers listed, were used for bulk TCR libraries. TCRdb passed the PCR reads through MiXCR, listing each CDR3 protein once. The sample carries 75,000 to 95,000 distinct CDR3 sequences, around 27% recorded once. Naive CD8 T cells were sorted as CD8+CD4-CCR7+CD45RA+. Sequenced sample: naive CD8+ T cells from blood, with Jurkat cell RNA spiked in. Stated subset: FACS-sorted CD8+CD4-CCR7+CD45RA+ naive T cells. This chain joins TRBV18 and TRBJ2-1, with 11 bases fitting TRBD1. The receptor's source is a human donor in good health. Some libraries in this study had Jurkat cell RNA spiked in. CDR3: CASSQVDRGPKNEQFF. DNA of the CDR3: TGTGCCAGCTCACAGGTGGACAGGGGGCCTAAAAATGAGCAGTTCTTC.